These T cell receptor beta chains were read from a single sample in a study of T cell responses to AZD1222 COVID-19 vaccine. The table came from immunoSEQ multiplex PCR; TCRdb's copy has only in-frame clones and leaves some out. Here the sample spans about 73,000 clones, 85% to 90% being singletons. The sample here was peripheral blood, taken 28 days after the second AZD1222 dose. These receptors were obtained from an adult who received the AZD1222 COVID-19 vaccine. Both conserved end residues are part of each CDR3.

V gene	J gene	CDR3 protein
TRBV7-3	TRBJ2-2	CASSHGLAGGTGELFF
TRBV5-1	TRBJ1-6	CASSLDGAIHNSPLHF
TRBV29-1	TRBJ1-5	CSATITTGIGNQPQHF
TRBV29-1	TRBJ1-1	CSVSGTLKNTEAFF
TRBV10-2	TRBJ1-5	CASSVNRFNQPQHF
TRBV15	TRBJ1-3	CATSRRHRTRRPYSGNTIYF
TRBV12-3/TRBV12-4	TRBJ1-1	CASRLSEAFF
TRBV19	TRBJ1-1	CASSRTGTGNTEAFF
TRBV30	TRBJ1-1	CAWSRQNTEAFF
TRBV6-2/TRBV6-3	TRBJ2-7	CASSSNPGTLREQYF
TRBV28	TRBJ1-1	CASSPGTALNTEAFF
TRBV6-2/TRBV6-3	TRBJ1-2	CASSDQGYGYTF